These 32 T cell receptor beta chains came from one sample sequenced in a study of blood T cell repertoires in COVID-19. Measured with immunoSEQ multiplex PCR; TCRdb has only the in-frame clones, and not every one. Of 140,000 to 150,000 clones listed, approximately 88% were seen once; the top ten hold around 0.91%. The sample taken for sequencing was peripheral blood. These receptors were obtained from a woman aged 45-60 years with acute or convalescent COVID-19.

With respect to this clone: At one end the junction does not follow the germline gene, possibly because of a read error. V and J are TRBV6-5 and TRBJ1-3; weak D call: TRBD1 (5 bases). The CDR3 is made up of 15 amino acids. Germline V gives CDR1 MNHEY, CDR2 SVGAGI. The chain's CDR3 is CASSDSGRSGNTIYF. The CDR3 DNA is TGTGCCAGCAGTGACTCGGGGCGCTCTGGAAACACCATATATTTT.

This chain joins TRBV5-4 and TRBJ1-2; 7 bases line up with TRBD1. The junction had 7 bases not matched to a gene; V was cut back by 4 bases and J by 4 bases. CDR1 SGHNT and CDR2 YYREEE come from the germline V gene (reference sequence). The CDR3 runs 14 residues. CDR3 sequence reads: CASSPRTGAYGYTF. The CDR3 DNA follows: TGTGCCAGCAGCCCGCGAACAGGGGCCTATGGCTACACCTTC. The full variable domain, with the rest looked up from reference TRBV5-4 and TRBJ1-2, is ETGVTQSPTHLIKTRGQQVTLRCSSQSGHNTVSWYQQALGQGPQFIFQYYREEENGRGNFPPRFSGLQFPNYSSELNVNALELDDSALYLCASSPRTGAYGYTFGSGTRLTVV.

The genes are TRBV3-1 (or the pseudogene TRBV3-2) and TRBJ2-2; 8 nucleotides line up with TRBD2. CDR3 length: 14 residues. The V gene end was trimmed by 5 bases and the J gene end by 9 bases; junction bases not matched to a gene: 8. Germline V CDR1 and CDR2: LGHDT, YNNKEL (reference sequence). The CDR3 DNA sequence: TGTGCCAGCAGCTCCGGGAGGGGTGGAAGGGAGCTGTTTTTT. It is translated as CASSSGRGGRELFF.

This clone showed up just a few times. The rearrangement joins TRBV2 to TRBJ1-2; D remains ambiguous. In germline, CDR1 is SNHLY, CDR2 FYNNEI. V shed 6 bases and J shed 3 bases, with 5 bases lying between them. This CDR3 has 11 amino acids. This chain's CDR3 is CASSRDYGYTF. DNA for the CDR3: TGTGCCAGCAGCCGGGACTATGGCTACACCTTC.

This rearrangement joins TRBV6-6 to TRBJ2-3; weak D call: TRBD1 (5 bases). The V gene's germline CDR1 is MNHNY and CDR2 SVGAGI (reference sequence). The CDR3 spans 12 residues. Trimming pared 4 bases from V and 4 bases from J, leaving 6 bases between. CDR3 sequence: CASSLGADTQYF. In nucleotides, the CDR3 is TGTGCCAGCAGTTTAGGGGCAGATACGCAGTATTTT.

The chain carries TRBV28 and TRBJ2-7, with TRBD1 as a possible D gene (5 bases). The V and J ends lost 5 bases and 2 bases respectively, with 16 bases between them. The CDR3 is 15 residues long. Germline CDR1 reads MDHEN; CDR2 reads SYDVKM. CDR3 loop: CASSLDSRIAYEQYF. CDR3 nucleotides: TGTGCCAGCAGTCTTGACAGCCGAATCGCCTACGAGCAGTACTTC.

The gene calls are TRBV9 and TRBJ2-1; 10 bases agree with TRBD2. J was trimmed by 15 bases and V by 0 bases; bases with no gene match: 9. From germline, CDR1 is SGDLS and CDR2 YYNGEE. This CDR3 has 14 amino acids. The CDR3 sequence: CASSVGTSGPSGFF. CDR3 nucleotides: TGTGCCAGCAGCGTAGGGACTAGCGGCCCATCCGGGTTCTTC.

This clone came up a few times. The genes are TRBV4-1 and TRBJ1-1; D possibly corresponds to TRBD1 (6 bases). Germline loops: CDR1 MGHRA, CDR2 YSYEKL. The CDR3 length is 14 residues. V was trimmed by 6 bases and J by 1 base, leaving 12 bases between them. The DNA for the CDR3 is TGCGCCAGCAGACATAGGGGGTCGAACACTGAAGCTTTCTTT. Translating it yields CASRHRGSNTEAFF.

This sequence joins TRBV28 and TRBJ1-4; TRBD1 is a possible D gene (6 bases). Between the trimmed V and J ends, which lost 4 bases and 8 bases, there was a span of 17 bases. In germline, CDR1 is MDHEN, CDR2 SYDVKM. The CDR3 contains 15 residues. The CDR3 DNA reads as TGTGCCAGCAGTTCGCCCCAGGGGCGCCTGGAAAAACTGTTTTTT. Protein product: CASSSPQGRLEKLFF.

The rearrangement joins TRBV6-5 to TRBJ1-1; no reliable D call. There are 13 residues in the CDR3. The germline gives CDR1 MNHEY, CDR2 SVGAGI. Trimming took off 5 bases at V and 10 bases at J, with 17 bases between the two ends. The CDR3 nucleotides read TGTGCCAGCAGTACCACTCTTCCGGAGGGAGCTTTCTTT. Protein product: CASSTTLPEGAFF.

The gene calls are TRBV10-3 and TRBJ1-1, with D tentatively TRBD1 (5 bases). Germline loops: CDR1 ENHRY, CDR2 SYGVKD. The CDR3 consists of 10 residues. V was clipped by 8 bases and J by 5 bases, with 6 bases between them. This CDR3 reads CAIGATEAFF. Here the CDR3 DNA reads TGTGCCATCGGGGCAACTGAAGCTTTCTTT.

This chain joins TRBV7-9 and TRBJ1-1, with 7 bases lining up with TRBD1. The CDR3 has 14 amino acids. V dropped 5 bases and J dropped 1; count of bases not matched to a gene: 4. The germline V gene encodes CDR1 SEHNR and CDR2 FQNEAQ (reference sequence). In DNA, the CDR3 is TGTGCCAGCAGCCCTTGGACAGGGAACACTGAAGCTTTCTTT. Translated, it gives CASSPWTGNTEAFF.

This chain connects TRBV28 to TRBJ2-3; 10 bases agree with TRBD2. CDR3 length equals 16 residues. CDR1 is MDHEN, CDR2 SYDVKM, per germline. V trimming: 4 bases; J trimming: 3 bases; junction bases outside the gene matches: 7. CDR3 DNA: TGTGCCAGCAGTTCCCCAGCGGGGGGGCGGACAGATACGCAGTATTTT. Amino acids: CASSSPAGGRTDTQYF.

CDR3 region: CASSIYGESWEQYF. CDR3 nucleotide sequence: TGTGCCAGTAGTATTTACGGGGAGTCCTGGGAGCAGTACTTC. The rearrangement uses TRBV19 and TRBJ2-7; possibly TRBD2 for D (5 bases). The germline gives CDR1 LNHDA, CDR2 SQIVND (reference sequence). The V end was cut by 3 bases, the J end by 7 bases, with 16 bases between. This CDR3 comprises 14 residues.

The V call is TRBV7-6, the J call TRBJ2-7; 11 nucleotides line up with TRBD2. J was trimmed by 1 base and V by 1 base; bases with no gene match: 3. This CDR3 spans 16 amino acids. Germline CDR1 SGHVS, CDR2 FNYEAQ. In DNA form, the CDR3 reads TGTGCCAGCAGCTTAGTGGGACTAGCGGCATCCTACGAGCAGTACTTC. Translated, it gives CASSLVGLAASYEQYF.

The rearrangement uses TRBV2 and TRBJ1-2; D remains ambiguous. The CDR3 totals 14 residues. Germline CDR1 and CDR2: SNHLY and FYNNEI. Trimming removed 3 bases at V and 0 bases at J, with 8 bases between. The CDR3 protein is CASSDPPANYGYTF. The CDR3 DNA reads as TGTGCCAGCAGTGACCCGCCAGCTAACTATGGCTACACCTTC.

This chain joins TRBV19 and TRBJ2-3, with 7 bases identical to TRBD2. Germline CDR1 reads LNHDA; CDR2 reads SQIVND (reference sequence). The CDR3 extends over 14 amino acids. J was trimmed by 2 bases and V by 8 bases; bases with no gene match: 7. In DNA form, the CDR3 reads TGTGCCAGTGGGGAGGGAGGGCTCACAGATACGCAGTATTTT. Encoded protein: CASGEGGLTDTQYF.

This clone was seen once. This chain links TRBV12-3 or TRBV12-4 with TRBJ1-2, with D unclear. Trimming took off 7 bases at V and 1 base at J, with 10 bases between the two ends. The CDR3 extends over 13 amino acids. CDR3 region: CASILQSNYGYTF. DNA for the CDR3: TGTGCCAGCATCTTACAGAGTAACTATGGCTACACCTTC.

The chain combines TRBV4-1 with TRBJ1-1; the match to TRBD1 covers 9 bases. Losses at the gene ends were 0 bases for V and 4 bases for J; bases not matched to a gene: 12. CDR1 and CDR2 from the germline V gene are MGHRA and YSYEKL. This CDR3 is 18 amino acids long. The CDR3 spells CASSQDLRDRARGTEAFF. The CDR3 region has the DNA TGCGCCAGCAGCCAAGATCTTCGGGACAGGGCTCGAGGCACTGAAGCTTTCTTT.

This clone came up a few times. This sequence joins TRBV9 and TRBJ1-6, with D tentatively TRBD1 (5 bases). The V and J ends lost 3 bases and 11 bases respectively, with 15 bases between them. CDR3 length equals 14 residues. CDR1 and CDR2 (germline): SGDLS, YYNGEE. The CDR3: CASSALQERAPLHF. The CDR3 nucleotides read TGTGCCAGCAGCGCCTTACAGGAACGAGCACCCCTCCACTTT.

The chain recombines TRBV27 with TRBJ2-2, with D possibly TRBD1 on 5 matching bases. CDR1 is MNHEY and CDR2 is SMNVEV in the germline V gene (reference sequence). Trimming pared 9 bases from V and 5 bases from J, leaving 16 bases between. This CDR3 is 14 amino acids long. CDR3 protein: CARGQGRRTGELFF. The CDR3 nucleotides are TGTGCCAGGGGTCAGGGAAGACGAACCGGGGAGCTGTTTTTT.

CDR3 nucleotides: TGCGCCAGCAGCTTGAGGCCCCCGGGACTAGCGGGAGGGCCAAACAATGAGCAGTTCTTC. Encoded protein: CASSLRPPGLAGGPNNEQFF. The rearrangement uses TRBV5-1 and TRBJ2-1; 16 bases fit TRBD2. From germline, CDR1 is SGHRS and CDR2 YFSETQ. The CDR3 has 20 residues. The V gene end was trimmed by 1 base and the J gene end by 5 bases; junction bases not matched to a gene: 12.

CDR3 nucleotides: TGTGCCAGCAGTTACTCGGACTATCGAGCAGATACGCAGTATTTT. It is translated as CASSYSDYRADTQYF. The rearrangement joins TRBV6-2 or TRBV6-3 to TRBJ2-3; D is perhaps TRBD2 (6 bases). The CDR3 is 15 amino acids. The V gene's germline CDR1 is MNHEY and CDR2 SVGEGT. V was cut by 0 bases and J by 4 bases, with 11 bases left in between.

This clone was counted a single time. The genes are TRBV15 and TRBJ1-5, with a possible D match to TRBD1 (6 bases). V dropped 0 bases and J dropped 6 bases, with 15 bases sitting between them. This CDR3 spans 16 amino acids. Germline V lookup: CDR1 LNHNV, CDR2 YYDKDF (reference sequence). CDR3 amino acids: CATSREIGGAGQPQHF. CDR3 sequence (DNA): TGTGCCACCAGCAGAGAGATTGGGGGCGCTGGTCAGCCCCAGCATTTT. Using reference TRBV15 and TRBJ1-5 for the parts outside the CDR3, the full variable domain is DAMVIQNPRYQVTQFGKPVTLSCSQTLNHNVMYWYQQKSSQAPKLLFHYYDKDFNNEADTPDNFQSRRPNTSFCFLDIRSPGLGDTAMYLCATSREIGGAGQPQHFGDGTRLSIL.

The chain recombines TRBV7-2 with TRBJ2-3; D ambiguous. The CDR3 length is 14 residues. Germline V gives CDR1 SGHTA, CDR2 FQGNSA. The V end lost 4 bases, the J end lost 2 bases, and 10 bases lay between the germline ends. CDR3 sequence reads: CASSSIDITDTQYF. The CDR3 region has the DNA TGTGCCAGCAGCTCCATAGACATCACAGATACGCAGTATTTT.

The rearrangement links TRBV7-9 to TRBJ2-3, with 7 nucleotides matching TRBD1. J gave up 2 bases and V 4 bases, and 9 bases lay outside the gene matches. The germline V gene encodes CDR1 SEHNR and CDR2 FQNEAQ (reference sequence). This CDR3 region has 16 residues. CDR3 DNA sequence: TGTGCCAGCAGCTCAGCCGACAGGGTGTCCACAGATACGCAGTATTTT. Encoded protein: CASSSADRVSTDTQYF.

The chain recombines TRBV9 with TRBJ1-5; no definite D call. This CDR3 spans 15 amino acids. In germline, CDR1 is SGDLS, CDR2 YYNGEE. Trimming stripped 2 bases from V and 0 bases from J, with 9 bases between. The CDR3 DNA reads TGTGCCAGCAGCGTCACAGACGTTAGCAATCAGCCCCAGCATTTT. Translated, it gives CASSVTDVSNQPQHF.

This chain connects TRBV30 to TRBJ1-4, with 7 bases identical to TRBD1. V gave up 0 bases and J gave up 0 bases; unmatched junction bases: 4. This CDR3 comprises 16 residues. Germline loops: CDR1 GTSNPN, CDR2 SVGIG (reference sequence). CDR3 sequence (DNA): TGTGCCTGGAGTGTAACGGGGACAGCAACTAATGAAAAACTGTTTTTT. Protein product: CAWSVTGTATNEKLFF.

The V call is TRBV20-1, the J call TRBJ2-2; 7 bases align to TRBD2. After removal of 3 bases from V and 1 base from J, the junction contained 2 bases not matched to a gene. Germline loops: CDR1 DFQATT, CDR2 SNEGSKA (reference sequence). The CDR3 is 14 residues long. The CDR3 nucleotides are TGCAGTGCTAGTTCTAGCGGGAACACCGGGGAGCTGTTTTTT. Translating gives CSASSSGNTGELFF.

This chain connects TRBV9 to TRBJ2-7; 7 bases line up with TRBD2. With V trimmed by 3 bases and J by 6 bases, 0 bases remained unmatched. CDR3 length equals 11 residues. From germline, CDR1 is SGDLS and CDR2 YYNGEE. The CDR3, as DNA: TGTGCCAGCAGCGGCGGGGGCGAGCAGTACTTC. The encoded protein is CASSGGGEQYF.

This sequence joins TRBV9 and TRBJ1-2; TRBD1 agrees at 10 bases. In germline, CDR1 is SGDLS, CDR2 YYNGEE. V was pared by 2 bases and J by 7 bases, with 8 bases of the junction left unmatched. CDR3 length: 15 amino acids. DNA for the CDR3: TGTGCCAGCAGCGTTCAGACAGGGGGCGCGTCTGGCTACACCTTC. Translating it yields CASSVQTGGASGYTF.

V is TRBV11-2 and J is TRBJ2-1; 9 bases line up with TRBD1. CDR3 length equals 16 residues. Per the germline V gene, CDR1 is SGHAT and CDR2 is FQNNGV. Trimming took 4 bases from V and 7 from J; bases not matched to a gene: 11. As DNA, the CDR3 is TGTGCCAGCAGCTCCCCCGGGACAGGGAACTGGAATGAGCAGTTCTTC. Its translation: CASSSPGTGNWNEQFF.